This passage covers 30 T cell receptor beta chains from one sample sequenced in a study of CD8 T cells in ankylosing spondylitis. MiXCR, run by TCRdb on the 5' RACE reads, gives a single entry per CDR3 protein. The data hold 250,000 or so distinct CDR3 sequences, with more than 20% observed a single time. The sequenced sample consisted of blood, either unsorted or a sorted T cell fraction (not recorded which). The receptors come from a male donor with ankylosing spondylitis or in good health (not recorded which).

This clonotype was observed a handful of times. This sequence joins TRBV20-1 and TRBJ2-7, with 11 positions matching TRBD1. Losses at the gene ends were 6 bases for V and 6 bases for J; bases not matched to a gene: 10. The CDR3 sequence is 14 residues long. Germline assignment: CDR1 DFQATT and CDR2 SNEGSKA (reference sequence). DNA of the CDR3: TGCAGTGCCCCGGACAGGGGGCGAGTGGGCGAGCAGTACTTC. Amino acid sequence: CSAPDRGRVGEQYF.

The chain has TRBV20-1 and TRBJ2-7; maybe TRBD2 (7 bases). Looked up from germline, CDR1 is DFQATT and CDR2 is SNEGSKA (reference sequence). The CDR3 sequence is 13 residues long. The CDR3, as DNA: TGCAGCATAAGGGGGGGCGGGTCCTACGAGCAGTACTTC. Its protein product is CSIRGGGSYEQYF.

The V and J genes are TRBV20-1 and TRBJ2-2; D remains ambiguous. CDR1 and CDR2 from the germline V gene are DFQATT and SNEGSKA (reference sequence). The CDR3 has 15 amino acids. The V gene lost 4 bases and the J gene lost 0 bases, with 12 bases spanning the gap. As DNA, the CDR3 is TGCAGTGCTACCGGTGAGAGATCGAACACCGGGGAGCTGTTTTTT. It translates to CSATGERSNTGELFF.

This clonotype was detected ten times or more. V usage is TRBV5-1 and J usage is TRBJ1-6; D ambiguous. V lost 0 bases and J 7 bases, leaving 11 bases between the germline ends. This CDR3 spans 15 amino acids. Germline CDR1 and CDR2: SGHRS and YFSETQ. The CDR3 bases are TGCGCCAGCAGCTTGGAGCTCAGTGGCAATTCACCCCTCCACTTT. Its protein is CASSLELSGNSPLHF. Supplemented by reference TRBV5-1 and TRBJ1-6, the full variable domain reads KAGVTQTPRYLIKTRGQQVTLSCSPISGHRSVSWYQQTPGQGLQFLFEYFSETQRNKGNFPGRFSGRQFSNSRSEMNVSTLELGDSALYLCASSLELSGNSPLHFGNGTRLTVT.

This chain joins TRBV29-1 and TRBJ2-1; D is unclear. The germline gives CDR1 SQVTM, CDR2 ANQGSEA. Trimming pared 4 bases from V and 6 bases from J, leaving 13 bases between. This CDR3 has 13 residues. CDR3 loop: CSVGSTRINEQFF. The DNA for the CDR3 is TGCAGCGTTGGGTCAACCAGAATCAATGAGCAGTTCTTC.

The V gene is TRBV15, the J gene TRBJ2-5; TRBD2 matches at 9 bases. This CDR3 contains 18 residues. V shed 0 bases, J shed 4 bases, and the junction held 12 bases outside the gene matches. Germline values: CDR1 LNHNV, CDR2 YYDKDF (reference sequence). The CDR3 coding sequence is TGTGCCACCAGCAGAGATCTTTTTGGCGGGGGGGCCGGAGAGACCCAGTACTTC. Its translation is CATSRDLFGGGAGETQYF.

The chain employs TRBV12-3 or TRBV12-4 and TRBJ2-6; D is ambiguous. The CDR3 totals 13 residues. Deletions cut 2 bases from V and 9 bases from J, with 8 bases between. The CDR3 DNA reads as TGTGCCAGCAGTTTATTATTAGGCAACGTCCTGACTTTC. Protein sequence: CASSLLLGNVLTF.

The V gene is TRBV20-1, the J gene TRBJ2-1; TRBD2 is a possible D gene (6 bases). The CDR3 is made up of 14 amino acids. V was pared by 4 bases and J by 10 bases, with 20 bases between. The germline CDR1 and CDR2 sequences are DFQATT and SNEGSKA (reference sequence). The CDR3: CSANPPGLPGEQFF. CDR3 nucleotides: TGCAGTGCTAACCCCCCGGGACTCCCTGGGGAGCAGTTCTTC.

The V call is TRBV25-1, the J call TRBJ2-7; D gene unclear. V was pared by 2 bases and J by 5 bases, with 7 bases between. This CDR3 is 12 amino acids long. Germline V gene data show CDR1 as MGHDK and CDR2 as SYGVNS. DNA of the CDR3: TGTGCCAGCAGTGAAAGGTCCCACGAGCAGTACTTC. As protein: CASSERSHEQYF.

The rearrangement links TRBV27 to TRBJ2-1, with 12 bases aligning to TRBD2. V lost 5 bases and J lost 8; bases outside the gene matches: 10. Germline V gene lookup returns CDR1 MNHEY and CDR2 SMNVEV (reference sequence). CDR3 size: 16 residues. In nucleotides, the CDR3 is TGTGCCAGCAGTGGACGGACTAGCGGGATATTTCATGAGCAGTTCTTC. It is translated as CASSGRTSGIFHEQFF.

This clonotype was recorded a few times. The rearrangement uses TRBV10-3 and TRBJ2-7, with TRBD1 as a possible D gene (6 bases). This CDR3 is built from 14 residues. Per germline, CDR1 ENHRY and CDR2 SYGVKD. The V gene lost 6 bases and the J gene lost 6 bases, with 18 bases spanning the gap. CDR3 bases: TGTGCCATCAGACCAGGACAGCCGGTTTCCGAGCAGTACTTC. Translation gives CAIRPGQPVSEQYF.

This clonotype was seen only a few times. This chain connects TRBV29-1 to TRBJ2-2; 10 positions agree with TRBD2. This CDR3 is built from 15 residues. Germline CDR1 reads SQVTM; CDR2 reads ANQGSEA. Unmatched junction bases numbered 7, after V lost 5 bases and J lost 4 bases. CDR3 DNA: TGCAGCGTTCAGCGGGGGGGCAGTATCACCGGGGAGCTGTTTTTT. It translates to CSVQRGGSITGELFF.

There are many counts of this clonotype. This rearrangement joins TRBV20-1 to TRBJ2-1; D is perhaps TRBD2 (6 bases). Germline V gene data show CDR1 as DFQATT and CDR2 as SNEGSKA (reference sequence). This CDR3 has 11 residues. CDR3 loop: CTSSGYNEQFF. CDR3 bases: TGCACCAGTAGCGGATACAATGAGCAGTTCTTC.

This clonotype was seen repeatedly, ten times or more. The genes are TRBV12-3 or TRBV12-4 and TRBJ1-1, with D possibly matching TRBD1 (6 bases). Trimming cost V 6 bases and J 7 bases, with 18 bases left between them. The CDR3 consists of 14 residues. The CDR3 nucleotides read TGTGCCAGCAGCCCCCGGGGGGGGCCGGGTGAAGCTTTCTTT. Its translation: CASSPRGGPGEAFF.

The table lists this clonotype with a few counts. The J gene is TRBJ2-1, the V gene TRBV6-5; 10 bases align to TRBD2. V shed 0 bases, J shed 6 bases, and the junction held 5 bases outside the gene matches. The CDR3 is 16 amino acids. Germline loops: CDR1 MNHEY, CDR2 SVGAGI. This CDR3 reads CASSYSGLASRNEQFF. DNA of the CDR3: TGTGCCAGCAGTTACTCGGGACTAGCGTCCCGCAATGAGCAGTTCTTC.

In its sample, this clonotype was seen many times. The J gene is TRBJ2-1, the V gene TRBV24-1, with 11 nucleotides matching TRBD1. CDR3 length equals 14 residues. The V and J ends lost 5 bases and 5 bases, in that order; junction bases with no gene match: 1. Germline CDR1 reads KGHDR; CDR2 reads SFDVKD. The CDR3: CATSGTGGHNEQFF. CDR3 in DNA: TGTGCCACCAGTGGGACAGGGGGCCACAATGAGCAGTTCTTC.

In this sample, this clonotype turned up a few times. One end of the junction fails to match germline, which may point to a read error. This chain links TRBV7-9 with TRBJ1-2; D call uncertain. Germline CDR1 and CDR2: SEHNR and FQNEAQ (reference sequence). The CDR3 totals 14 residues. The CDR3 region is CASSLVGSEYGYTF. CDR3 bases: TGTGCCAGCAGCTTGGTAGGATCCGAGTATGGCTACACATTC.

This clonotype has at least ten counts. This chain connects TRBV12-3 or TRBV12-4 to TRBJ1-1, with TRBD1 identical over 7 bases. Trimming removed 5 bases from V and 5 bases from J; junction bases left unmatched: 11. The CDR3 totals 15 residues. The CDR3 DNA is TGTGCCAGCAGTGTAACAGGGGTTCGGGGAACTGAAGCTTTCTTT. Translating it yields CASSVTGVRGTEAFF.

The chain uses TRBV12-3 or TRBV12-4 and TRBJ2-1; D is uncertain. Between the trimmed V and J ends, which lost 3 bases and 2 bases, there was a span of 8 bases. CDR3 length: 14 residues. CDR3 bases: TGTGCCAGCAGTTTCACAGCTGCCTACAATGAGCAGTTCTTC. Its protein product is CASSFTAAYNEQFF.

The gene calls are TRBV9 and TRBJ2-7, with TRBD2 matching 7 bases. Germline CDR1 and CDR2: SGDLS and YYNGEE. J lost 0 bases, V lost 0 bases, and 3 bases had no gene match. The CDR3 spans 15 residues. CDR3 loop: CASSVGREGSYEQYF. CDR3 DNA: TGTGCCAGCAGCGTAGGGAGGGAGGGCTCCTACGAGCAGTACTTC.

The genes are TRBV10-3 and TRBJ2-2, with D perhaps TRBD2 (5 bases). CDR1 and CDR2 from the germline V gene are ENHRY and SYGVKD. The CDR3 runs 13 residues. Trimming took 4 bases from V and 6 from J, leaving 9 bases between them. CDR3 in amino acids: CAISAEVAGELFF. In DNA, the CDR3 is TGTGCCATCAGTGCGGAGGTCGCCGGGGAGCTGTTTTTT.

In the case of this clonotype: A much bigger clone sits one base away, suggesting this may be a read error. V gene TRBV7-2 combines with J gene TRBJ2-1, with D possibly being TRBD1 or TRBD2 (5 bases each). Germline CDR1 and CDR2: SGHTA and FQGNSA. The CDR3 loop spans 13 amino acids. The CDR3 reads CASSRGYNNEKFF. CDR3 coding DNA: TGTGCCAGCAGCCGGGGCTACAACAATGAGAAGTTCTTC.

This clonotype was counted between two and nine times. The rearrangement joins TRBV29-1 to TRBJ2-7, with D possibly TRBD1 on 6 matching bases. Germline CDR1 reads SQVTM; CDR2 reads ANQGSEA. The V end was cut by 7 bases, the J end by 2 bases, with 27 bases between. The CDR3 is made up of 17 amino acids. The CDR3 reads CSATIGRGGRLPYEQYF. The CDR3 DNA reads TGCAGCGCCACCATAGGGAGAGGGGGACGGCTTCCCTACGAGCAGTACTTC.

This clonotype has a single count. The chain employs TRBV7-2 and TRBJ2-3, with 7 bases identical to TRBD2. CDR1 and CDR2 (germline): SGHTA, FQGNSA. CDR3 length: 14 residues. The junction had 7 bases not matched to a gene; V was cut back by 5 bases and J by 5 bases. The DNA for the CDR3 is TGTGCCAGCAGCCCGGTCCCGGGAGGAGATACGCAGTATTTT. It yields the protein CASSPVPGGDTQYF.

This clonotype was counted a few times. The chain combines TRBV20-1 with TRBJ1-4, with no clear D. The CDR3 length is 16 residues. The germline V gene encodes CDR1 DFQATT and CDR2 SNEGSKA (reference sequence). The ends were cut back, 6 bases at V and 5 bases at J, with 22 bases in the middle. For the CDR3, the DNA is TGCAGTGCCCAACCGCGGGAGACGGACCCGAATGAAAAACTGTTTTTT. This translates into CSAQPRETDPNEKLFF.

V usage is TRBV18 and J usage is TRBJ1-2, with D perhaps TRBD1 (5 bases). The CDR3 loop spans 14 amino acids. Germline CDR1 reads KGHSH; CDR2 reads LQKENI. Trimming took off 4 bases at V and 5 bases at J, with 14 bases between the two ends. CDR3 in DNA: TGTGCCAGCTCACGAGATGGGGGAGAATATGGCTACACCTTC. This gives the protein CASSRDGGEYGYTF.

This clonotype was observed at least ten times. The chain has TRBV20-1 and TRBJ2-3; D may correspond to TRBD1 or TRBD2 (5 bases each). V was trimmed by 5 bases and J by 0 bases, leaving 12 bases between them. Germline CDR1 and CDR2: DFQATT and SNEGSKA (reference sequence). The CDR3 is 14 residues long. The DNA for the CDR3 is TGCAGTGCTCCCGGGACCCCTAGCACAGATACGCAGTATTTT. Its translation: CSAPGTPSTDTQYF.

This clonotype appeared a few times. The rearrangement joins TRBV10-3 to TRBJ2-7; D perhaps matches TRBD1 (6 bases). The CDR3 consists of 15 residues. Germline V gives CDR1 ENHRY, CDR2 SYGVKD. V was pared by 3 bases and J by 2 bases, with 14 bases between. In DNA, the CDR3 is TGTGCCATCAGTGAACTAAACAGGGACCCCTACGAGCAGTACTTC. Amino acid sequence: CAISELNRDPYEQYF.

This clonotype was detected ten times or more. The chain links TRBV7-9 to TRBJ1-5, with D unclear. The CDR3 spans 14 residues. The ends were cut back, 5 bases at V and 1 base at J, with 9 bases in the middle. CDR1 is SEHNR and CDR2 is FQNEAQ in the germline V gene (reference sequence). The DNA of the CDR3 is TGTGCCAGCAGCCTCTTAGGGAGCAATCAGCCCCAGCATTTT. This codes for CASSLLGSNQPQHF.

This clonotype was seen ten or more times. The rearrangement uses TRBV5-1 and TRBJ2-7; no clear D gene. This CDR3 contains 13 residues. V gave up 5 bases and J gave up 1 base, with 10 bases separating them. The V gene's germline CDR1 is SGHRS and CDR2 YFSETQ. The CDR3: CASSFDGSYEQYF. CDR3 DNA: TGCGCCAGCAGTTTCGACGGATCCTACGAGCAGTACTTC.